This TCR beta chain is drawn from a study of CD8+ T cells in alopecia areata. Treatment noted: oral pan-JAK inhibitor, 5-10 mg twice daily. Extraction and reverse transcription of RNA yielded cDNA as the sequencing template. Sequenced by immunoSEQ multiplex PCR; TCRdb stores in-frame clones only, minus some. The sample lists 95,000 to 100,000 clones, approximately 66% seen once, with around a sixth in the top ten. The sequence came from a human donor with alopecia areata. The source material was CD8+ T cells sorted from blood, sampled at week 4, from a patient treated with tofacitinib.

This CDR3 is CASSQEQGNTGVSYGYTF. The CDR3 DNA sequence: TGCGCCAGCAGCCAAGAGCAGGGAAACACAGGGGTGTCTTATGGCTACACCTTC. The genes are TRBV4-1 and TRBJ1-2; 7 positions agree with TRBD1. Trimming cost V 0 bases and J 5 bases; bases outside gene matches: 15. CDR1 and CDR2 (germline): MGHRA, YSYEKL. The CDR3 contains 18 residues.